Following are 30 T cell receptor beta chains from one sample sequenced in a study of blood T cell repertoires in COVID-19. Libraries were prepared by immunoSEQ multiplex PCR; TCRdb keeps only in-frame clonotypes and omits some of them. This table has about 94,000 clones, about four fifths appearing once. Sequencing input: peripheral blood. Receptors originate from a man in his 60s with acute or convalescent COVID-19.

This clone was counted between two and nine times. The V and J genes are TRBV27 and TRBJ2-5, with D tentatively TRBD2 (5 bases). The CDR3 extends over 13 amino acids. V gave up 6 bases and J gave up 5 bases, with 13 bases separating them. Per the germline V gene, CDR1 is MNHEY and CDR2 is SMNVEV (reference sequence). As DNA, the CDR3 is TGTGCCAGCAGCCGGCGAGGGATGGAGACCCAGTACTTC. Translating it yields CASSRRGMETQYF.

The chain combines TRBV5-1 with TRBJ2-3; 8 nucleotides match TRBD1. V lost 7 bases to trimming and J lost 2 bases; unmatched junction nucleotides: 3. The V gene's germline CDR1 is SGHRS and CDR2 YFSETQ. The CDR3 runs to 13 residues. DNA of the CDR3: TGCGCCAGCGGACAGGGTGTCACAGATACGCAGTATTTT. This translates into CASGQGVTDTQYF.

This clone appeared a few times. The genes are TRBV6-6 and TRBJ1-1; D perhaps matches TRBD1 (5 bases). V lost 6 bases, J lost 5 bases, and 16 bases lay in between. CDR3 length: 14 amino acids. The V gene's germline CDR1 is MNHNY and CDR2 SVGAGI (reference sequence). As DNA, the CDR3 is TGTGCCAGCAGATCAGGGTTGGCAAATACTGAAGCTTTCTTT. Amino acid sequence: CASRSGLANTEAFF.

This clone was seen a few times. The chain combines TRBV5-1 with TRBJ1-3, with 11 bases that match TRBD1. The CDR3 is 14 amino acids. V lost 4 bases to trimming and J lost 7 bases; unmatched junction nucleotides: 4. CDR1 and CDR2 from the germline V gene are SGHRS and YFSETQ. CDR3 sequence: CASSVGTGGNTIYF. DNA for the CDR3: TGCGCCAGCAGCGTAGGGACAGGGGGGAACACCATATATTTT.

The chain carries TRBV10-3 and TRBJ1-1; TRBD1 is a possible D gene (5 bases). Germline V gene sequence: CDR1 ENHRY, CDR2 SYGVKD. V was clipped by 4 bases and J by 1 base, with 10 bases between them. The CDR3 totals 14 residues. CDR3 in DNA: TGTGCCATCAGTGGCGGGACGAGGAACACTGAAGCTTTCTTT. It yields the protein CAISGGTRNTEAFF.

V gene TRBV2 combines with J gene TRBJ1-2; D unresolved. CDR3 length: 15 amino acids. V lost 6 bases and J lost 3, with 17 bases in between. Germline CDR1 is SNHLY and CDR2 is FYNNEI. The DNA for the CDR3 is TGTGCCAGCAGCCTAGCGGGGAGGGCCGACTATGGCTACACCTTC. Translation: CASSLAGRADYGYTF.

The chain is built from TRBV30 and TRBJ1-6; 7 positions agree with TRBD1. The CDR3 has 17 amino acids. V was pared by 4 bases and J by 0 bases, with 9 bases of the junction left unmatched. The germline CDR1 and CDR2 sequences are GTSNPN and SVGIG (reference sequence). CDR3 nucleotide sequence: TGTGCCTGGACCCGACAGGGTTCGGTCTCCTATAATTCACCCCTCCACTTT. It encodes CAWTRQGSVSYNSPLHF.

DNA of the CDR3: TGTGCCAGCAGCTTGGGGTCGGACGAGCAGTACTTC. It encodes CASSLGSDEQYF. V is TRBV5-5 and J is TRBJ2-7; D is undetermined. Germline CDR1 and CDR2: SGHKS and YYEKEE (reference sequence). V lost 0 bases and J 5 bases, leaving 6 bases between the germline ends. The CDR3 is made up of 12 amino acids.

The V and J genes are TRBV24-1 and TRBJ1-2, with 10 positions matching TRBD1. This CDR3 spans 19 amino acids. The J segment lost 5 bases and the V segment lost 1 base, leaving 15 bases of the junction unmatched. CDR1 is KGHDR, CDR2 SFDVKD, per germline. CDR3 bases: TGTGCCACCAGTGATTTTACCCAGACAGGGGGCGATTTGGAGTATGGCTACACCTTC. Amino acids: CATSDFTQTGGDLEYGYTF.

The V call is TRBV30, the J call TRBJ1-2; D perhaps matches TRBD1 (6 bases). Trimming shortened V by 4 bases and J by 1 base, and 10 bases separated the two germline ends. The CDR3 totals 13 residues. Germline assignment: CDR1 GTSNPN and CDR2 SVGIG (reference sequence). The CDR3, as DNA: TGTGCCTGGATTAAGGGGGATAACTATGGCTACACCTTC. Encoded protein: CAWIKGDNYGYTF.

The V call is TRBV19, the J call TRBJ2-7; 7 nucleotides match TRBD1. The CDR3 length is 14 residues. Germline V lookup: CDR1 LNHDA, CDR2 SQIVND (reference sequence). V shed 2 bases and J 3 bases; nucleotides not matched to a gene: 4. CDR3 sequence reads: CASSINRGSYEQYF. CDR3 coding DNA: TGTGCCAGTAGTATAAACAGGGGAAGCTACGAGCAGTACTTC.

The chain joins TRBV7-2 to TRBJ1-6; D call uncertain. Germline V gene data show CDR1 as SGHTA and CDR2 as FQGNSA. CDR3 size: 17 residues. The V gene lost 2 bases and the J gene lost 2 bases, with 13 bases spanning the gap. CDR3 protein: CASSLRAEGTYNSPLHF. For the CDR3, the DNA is TGTGCCAGCAGCTTAAGGGCAGAGGGCACCTATAATTCACCCCTCCACTTT.

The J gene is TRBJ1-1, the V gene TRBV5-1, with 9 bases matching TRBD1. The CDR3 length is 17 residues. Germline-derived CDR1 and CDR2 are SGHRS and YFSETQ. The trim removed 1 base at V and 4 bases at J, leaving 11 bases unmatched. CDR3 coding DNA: TGCGCCAGCAGCTTGTCCGGGACAGGGTTTTGGGGCACTGAAGCTTTCTTT. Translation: CASSLSGTGFWGTEAFF.

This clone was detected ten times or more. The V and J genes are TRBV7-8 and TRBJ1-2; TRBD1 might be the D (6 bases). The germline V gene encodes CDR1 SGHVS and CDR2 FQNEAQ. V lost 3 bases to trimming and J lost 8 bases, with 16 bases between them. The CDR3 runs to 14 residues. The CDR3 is CASSLPGVSNGYTF. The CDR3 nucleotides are TGTGCCAGCAGCTTGCCAGGGGTATCAAACGGCTACACCTTC.

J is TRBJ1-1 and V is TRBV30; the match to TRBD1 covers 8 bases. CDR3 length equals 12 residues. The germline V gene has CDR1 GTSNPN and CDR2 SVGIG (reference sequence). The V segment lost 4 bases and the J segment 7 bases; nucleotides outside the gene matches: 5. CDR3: CAWTRTGNEAFF. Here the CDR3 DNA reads TGTGCCTGGACCCGGACAGGGAATGAAGCTTTCTTT.

The CDR3 DNA reads as TGTGCCAGTAGTCAGGGAATGGCTGAAGCTTTCTTT. Translated: CASSQGMAEAFF. This chain connects TRBV19 to TRBJ1-1; TRBD1 is a possible D gene (5 bases). The CDR3 sequence is 12 residues long. Germline CDR1 reads LNHDA; CDR2 reads SQIVND (reference sequence). The V end was cut by 5 bases, the J end by 6 bases, with 10 bases between.

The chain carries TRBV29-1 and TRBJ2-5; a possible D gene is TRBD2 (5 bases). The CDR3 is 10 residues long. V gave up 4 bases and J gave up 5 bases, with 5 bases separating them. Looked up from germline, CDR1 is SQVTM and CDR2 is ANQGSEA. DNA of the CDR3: TGCAGCGTTGCGGGGGAGACCCAGTACTTC. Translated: CSVAGETQYF.

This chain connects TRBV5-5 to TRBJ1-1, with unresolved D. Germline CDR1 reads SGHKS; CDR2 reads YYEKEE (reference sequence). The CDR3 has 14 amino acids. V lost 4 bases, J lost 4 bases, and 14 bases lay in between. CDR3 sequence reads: CASSPARAGTEAFF. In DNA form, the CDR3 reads TGTGCCAGCAGCCCGGCACGGGCGGGCACTGAAGCTTTCTTT.

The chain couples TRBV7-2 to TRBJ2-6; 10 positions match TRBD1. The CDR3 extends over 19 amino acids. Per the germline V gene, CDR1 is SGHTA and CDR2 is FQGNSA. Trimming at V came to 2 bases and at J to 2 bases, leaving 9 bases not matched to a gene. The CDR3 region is CASSLFLGQGFAGANVLTF. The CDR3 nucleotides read TGTGCCAGCAGCTTATTTTTGGGACAGGGGTTTGCTGGGGCCAACGTCCTGACTTTC.

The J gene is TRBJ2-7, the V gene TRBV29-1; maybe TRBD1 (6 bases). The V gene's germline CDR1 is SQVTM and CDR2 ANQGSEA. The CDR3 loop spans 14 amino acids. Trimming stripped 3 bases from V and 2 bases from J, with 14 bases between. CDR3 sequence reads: CSVEGQGRAYEQYF. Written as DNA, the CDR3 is TGCAGCGTTGAGGGGCAGGGGCGAGCCTACGAGCAGTACTTC.

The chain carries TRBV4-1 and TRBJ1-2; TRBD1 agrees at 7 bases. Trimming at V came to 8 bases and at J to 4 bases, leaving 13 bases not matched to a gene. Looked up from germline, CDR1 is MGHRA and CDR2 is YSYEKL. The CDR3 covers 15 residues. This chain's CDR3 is CASHPPGQAGYGYTF. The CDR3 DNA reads TGCGCCAGCCATCCTCCTGGACAGGCGGGCTATGGCTACACCTTC.

CDR3 amino acids: CACPRVGSSYNEQFF. As DNA, the CDR3 is TGTGCCTGCCCGAGGGTGGGGAGCTCCTACAATGAGCAGTTCTTC. The V and J genes are TRBV30 and TRBJ2-1; D perhaps matches TRBD2 (5 bases). Germline V gene data show CDR1 as GTSNPN and CDR2 as SVGIG (reference sequence). Trimming stripped 6 bases from V and 0 bases from J, with 15 bases between. The CDR3 contains 15 residues.

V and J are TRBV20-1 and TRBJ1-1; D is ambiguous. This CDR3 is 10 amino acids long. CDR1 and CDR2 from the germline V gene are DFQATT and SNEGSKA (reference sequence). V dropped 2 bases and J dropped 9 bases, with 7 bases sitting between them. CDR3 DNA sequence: TGCAGTGCTAGAATAGTACAAGCTTTCTTT. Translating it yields CSARIVQAFF.

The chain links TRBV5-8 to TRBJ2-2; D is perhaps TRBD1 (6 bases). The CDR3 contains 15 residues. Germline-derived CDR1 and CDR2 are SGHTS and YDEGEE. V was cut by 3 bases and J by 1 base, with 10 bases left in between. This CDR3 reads CASSSLQGNTGELFF. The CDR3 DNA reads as TGTGCCAGCAGCTCCCTACAGGGGAACACCGGGGAGCTGTTTTTT.

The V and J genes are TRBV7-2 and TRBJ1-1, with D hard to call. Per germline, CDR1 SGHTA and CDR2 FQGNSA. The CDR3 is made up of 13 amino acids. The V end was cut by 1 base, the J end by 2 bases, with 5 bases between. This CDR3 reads CASSLDLNTEAFF. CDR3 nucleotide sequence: TGTGCCAGCAGCTTAGACCTAAACACTGAAGCTTTCTTT.

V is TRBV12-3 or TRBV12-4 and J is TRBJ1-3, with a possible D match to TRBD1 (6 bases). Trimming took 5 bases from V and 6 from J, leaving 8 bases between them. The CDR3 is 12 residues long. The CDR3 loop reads CASSGTTNTIYF. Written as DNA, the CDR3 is TGTGCCAGCAGTGGGACAACAAACACCATATATTTT.

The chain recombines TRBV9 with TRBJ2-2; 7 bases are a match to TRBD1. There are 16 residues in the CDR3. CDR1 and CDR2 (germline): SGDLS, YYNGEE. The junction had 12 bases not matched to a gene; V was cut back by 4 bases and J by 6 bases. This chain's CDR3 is CASSTPRGGLAGELFF. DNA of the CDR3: TGTGCCAGCAGCACCCCTCGAGGGGGCTTGGCCGGGGAGCTGTTTTTT.

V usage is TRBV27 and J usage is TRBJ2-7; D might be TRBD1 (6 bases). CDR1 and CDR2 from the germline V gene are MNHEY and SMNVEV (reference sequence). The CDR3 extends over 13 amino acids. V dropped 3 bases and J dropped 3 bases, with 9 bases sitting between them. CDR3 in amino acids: CASSLDSYYEQYF. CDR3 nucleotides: TGTGCCAGCAGTTTGGACAGCTACTACGAGCAGTACTTC.

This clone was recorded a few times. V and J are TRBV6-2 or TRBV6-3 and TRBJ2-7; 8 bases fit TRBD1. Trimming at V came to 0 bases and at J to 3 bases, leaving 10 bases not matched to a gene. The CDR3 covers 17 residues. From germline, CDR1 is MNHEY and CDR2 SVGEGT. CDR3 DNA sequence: TGTGCCAGCAGTTACTCGACCGGGACAGGTACCCGCTACGAGCAGTACTTC. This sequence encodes CASSYSTGTGTRYEQYF.

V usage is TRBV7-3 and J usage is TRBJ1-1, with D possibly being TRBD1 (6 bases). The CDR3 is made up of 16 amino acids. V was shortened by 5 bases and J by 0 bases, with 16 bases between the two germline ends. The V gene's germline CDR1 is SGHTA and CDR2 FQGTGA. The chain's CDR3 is CASSPWGQPMNTEAFF. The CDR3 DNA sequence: TGTGCCAGCAGCCCCTGGGGGCAGCCCATGAACACTGAAGCTTTCTTT.